Each of the 11 T cell receptor beta chains below was sequenced from the same sample in a study of long-term antiretroviral therapy in people with HIV. They ran version v3.0 of the immunoSEQ assay at survey level. Clones were read by immunoSEQ multiplex PCR, and TCRdb kept only the in-frame ones, dropping some. This repertoire shows around 26,000 clones, 75% to 85% found once; its top ten account for over 4%. The sequencing here drew on unsorted PBMCs, taken 0.5 years after starting antiretroviral therapy. Receptors originate from a woman aged 35 to 49 with HIV.

The rearrangement links TRBV11-1 to TRBJ1-1; D remains unclear. With 1 base removed from V and 1 base from J, the gap between germline ends came to 7 bases. Germline V gives CDR1 SGHAT, CDR2 FQDESV (reference sequence). The CDR3 has 14 residues. The CDR3: CASSLDGGNTEAFF. CDR3 DNA sequence: TGTGCCAGCAGCTTAGATGGTGGGAACACTGAAGCTTTCTTT. Combining the CDR3 with reference TRBV11-1 and TRBJ1-1 gives the whole variable domain EAEVAQSPRYKITEKSQAVAFWCDPISGHATLYWYRQILGQGPELLVQFQDESVVDDSQLPKDRFSAERLKGVDSTLKIQPAELGDSAMYLCASSLDGGNTEAFFGQGTRLTVV.

The J gene is TRBJ1-1, the V gene TRBV11-2; D is undetermined. Between the trimmed V and J ends, which lost 3 bases and 3 bases, there was a span of 14 bases. Per the germline V gene, CDR1 is SGHAT and CDR2 is FQNNGV. The length of the CDR3 is 15 residues. The CDR3 region has the DNA TGTGCCAGCAGCTTGGGCGCGCTAATGGACACTGAAGCTTTCTTT. Its translation: CASSLGALMDTEAFF.

This clone was observed a handful of times. The chain combines TRBV6-1 with TRBJ2-7; D not certain. CDR3 length equals 14 residues. Germline V lookup: CDR1 MNHNS, CDR2 SASEGT. V gave up 1 base and J gave up 7 bases, with 14 bases separating them. DNA for the CDR3: TGTGCCAGCAGTGAAGTGGCGGACCGAAGGGAGCAGTACTTC. Its protein product is CASSEVADRREQYF.

The sample holds one count of this clone. The J gene is TRBJ1-2, the V gene TRBV28, with D tentatively TRBD1 (5 bases). The germline CDR1 and CDR2 sequences are MDHEN and SYDVKM. The CDR3 is 14 residues long. V was clipped by 1 base and J by 5 bases, with 11 bases between them. Here the CDR3 DNA reads TGTGCCAGCAGTTTATTTGGCAGGGCTTATGGCTACACCTTC. It yields the protein CASSLFGRAYGYTF.

CDR3 amino acids: CASSYSKISGTEAFF. Here the CDR3 DNA reads TGTGCCAGCAGTTACTCCAAAATATCGGGCACTGAAGCTTTCTTT. V gene TRBV6-5 combines with J gene TRBJ1-1; D not certain. CDR1 is MNHEY, CDR2 SVGAGI, per germline. V was cut by 0 bases and J by 4 bases, with 12 bases left in between. This CDR3 is 15 amino acids long.

V and J are TRBV29-1 and TRBJ1-3; D not resolved. This CDR3 is 11 amino acids long. Germline-derived CDR1 and CDR2 are SQVTM and ANQGSEA. V was pared by 6 bases and J by 4 bases, with 7 bases between. The CDR3 sequence: CSVYSGNTIYF. The CDR3 DNA reads TGCAGCGTCTACTCAGGAAACACCATATATTTT.

The chain is built from TRBV5-1 and TRBJ1-4, with D hard to call. Germline values: CDR1 SGHRS, CDR2 YFSETQ. Trimming stripped 0 bases from V and 3 bases from J, with 12 bases between. The CDR3 contains 16 residues. CDR3 region: CASSLGAPGPNEKLFF. The DNA for the CDR3 is TGCGCCAGCAGCTTGGGAGCGCCTGGACCTAATGAAAAACTGTTTTTT.

The CDR3 is CATSSVYEKLFF. CDR3 bases: TGTGCCACCAGCTCAGTTTATGAAAAACTGTTTTTT. The chain recombines TRBV15 with TRBJ1-4; D ambiguous. This CDR3 comprises 12 residues. Germline CDR1 is LNHNV and CDR2 is YYDKDF (reference sequence). The ends were cut back, 5 bases at V and 6 bases at J, with 7 bases in the middle.

The chain couples TRBV7-9 to TRBJ1-1; D uncertain. The V gene lost 11 bases and the J gene lost 4 bases, with 14 bases spanning the gap. This CDR3 has 12 residues. CDR1 is SEHNR and CDR2 is FQNEAQ in the germline V gene (reference sequence). Written as DNA, the CDR3 is TGTGCCCGTGGTCGTTCCACCACTGAAGCTTTCTTT. Its translation: CARGRSTTEAFF. Full variable domain (missing parts from reference TRBV7-9 and TRBJ1-1): DTGVSQNPRHKITKRGQNVTFRCDPISEHNRLYWYRQTLGQGPEFLTYFQNEAQLEKSRLLSDRFSAERPKGSFSTLEIQRTEQGDSAMYLCARGRSTTEAFFGQGTRLTVV.

This clone has more than one count but fewer than ten. The gene calls are TRBV28 and TRBJ1-2; D call uncertain. The germline V gene has CDR1 MDHEN and CDR2 SYDVKM. The CDR3 is 15 amino acids. V shed 3 bases and J shed 0 bases, with 11 bases lying between them. The chain's CDR3 is CASSFPGVANYGYTF. In DNA form, the CDR3 reads TGTGCCAGCAGTTTTCCGGGCGTCGCTAACTATGGCTACACCTTC.

The V call is TRBV14, the J call TRBJ1-6; TRBD1 matches at 10 bases. Germline V gene data show CDR1 as SGHDN and CDR2 as FVKESK. V lost 3 bases and J lost 9; bases outside the gene matches: 11. This CDR3 spans 17 amino acids. The CDR3, as DNA: TGTGCCAGCAGCCAGTGGACAGGGGGGCTAGGGAGTTCACCCCTCCACTTT. This translates into CASSQWTGGLGSSPLHF.